This T cell receptor beta chain is drawn from a study of T cell responses to AZD1222 COVID-19 vaccine. Overall study results and limits: Targets within unmutated variant regions were reportedly found for nearly half of spike-specific TCRs. An increase in Spike-specific TCR breadth and depth was observed after two AZD1222 doses.

In the case of this clone: The antigen is not known.

Clones were read by immunoSEQ multiplex PCR, and TCRdb kept only the in-frame ones, dropping some. This sample has 150,000 or so clones; around 91% occur once, and the top ten carry approximately 5.9%. The V end lost 9 bases, the J end lost 3 bases, and 14 bases lay between the germline ends. Germline V gives CDR1 SGHRS, CDR2 YFSETQ. This CDR3 region has 13 residues. Whether given at about 4 or about 12 weeks, second doses were pooled. The chain employs TRBV5-1 and TRBJ2-3, with D possibly called TRBD1 or TRBD2 (7 bases each). The specimen was peripheral blood, collected 28 days after the second AZD1222 dose. This receptor was taken from an adult who received the AZD1222 COVID-19 vaccine. CDR3 residues: CATRQGGTDTQYF. The CDR3 nucleotides read TGCGCCACGCGACAGGGAGGGACAGATACGCAGTATTTT.